The rows below give T cell receptor beta chains drawn from one sample of a study of cytomegalovirus exposure and HLA in healthy donors. The assay was immunoSEQ multiplex PCR, and TCRdb's table has in-frame clones only and misses some. The sample includes some 190,000 clones, about four fifths of them seen just once. Sequencing input: PBMCs. These receptors were obtained from a man aged 35 to 55 in good health and CMV-seropositive. The CDR3 runs from the conserved cysteine through the conserved F or W. A D gene is named only where the DNA matches it firmly. Where a row states a size, it is once, few, many or the class of an expanded clone; other rows omit it.

D gene,V gene,clone size,J gene,CDR3 DNA,CDR3 protein
.,TRBV6-5,.,TRBJ1-1,TGTGCCAGCAGTCCACGTAGCAGAGTCACTGAAGCTTTCTTT,CASSPRSRVTEAFF
TRBD1,TRBV6-6,.,TRBJ2-5,TGTGCCGGCGGGGGGACAGGGGGCAAGGAGACCCAGTACTTC,CAGGGTGGKETQYF
TRBD2,TRBV7-8,.,TRBJ2-1,TGTGCCAGCAGCTTAAATAGCGGGAAAGGTGAGCAGTTCTTC,CASSLNSGKGEQFF
.,TRBV6-5,once,TRBJ1-2,TGTGCCAGCAGCCTCTATACAGATCCCCGTGGCTACACCTTC,CASSLYTDPRGYTF
TRBD1,TRBV5-5,once,TRBJ2-7,TGTGCCAGCAGCTTGTTTCAGGGGGCCTACGAGCAGTACTTC,CASSLFQGAYEQYF
TRBD2,TRBV11-2,.,TRBJ2-1,TGTGCCAGCAGGCACTGGGGTTTCGGGCTAGCGGTTTACAATGAGCAGTTCTTC,CASRHWGFGLAVYNEQFF
.,TRBV19,.,TRBJ2-2,TGTGCCAGTAGCCTTCTATGGAGGGCCACCGGGGAGCTGTTTTTT,CASSLLWRATGELFF
TRBD1,TRBV2,.,TRBJ1-2,TGTGCCAGCAGGGACAGGGAGAACGTCTATGGCTACACCTTC,CASRDRENVYGYTF
.,TRBV2,few,TRBJ2-3,TGTGCCAGCTTTAGCACCGGACAGTGGGCCACAGATACGCAGTATTTT,CASFSTGQWATDTQYF
.,TRBV2,once,TRBJ2-7,TGTGCCAGCAGTGGTAGCGCTCTCGAGCAGTACTTC,CASSGSALEQYF
TRBD1,TRBV9,.,TRBJ2-6,TGTGCCAGCAGCGTGACAGGGGCTGGGGCCAACGTCCTGACTTTC,CASSVTGAGANVLTF
.,TRBV19,.,TRBJ2-1,TGTGCCAGTAGTTCCAGGTACAATGAGCAGTTCTTC,CASSSRYNEQFF
TRBD2,TRBV7-2,.,TRBJ2-1,TGTGCCAGCAGCCAAAGCGGGAGCTCCTACAATGAGCAGTTCTTC,CASSQSGSSYNEQFF
TRBD2,TRBV7-2,.,TRBJ2-7,TGTGCCAGCAGCTTGGACCTAGCGGGAGGTTCCTACGAGCAGTACTTC,CASSLDLAGGSYEQYF
TRBD2,TRBV19,.,TRBJ2-1,TGTGCCAGTATTGAGGGACTAGCGGGGGATGGTGGTGAGTTCTTC,CASIEGLAGDGGEFF
TRBD1,TRBV30,.,TRBJ2-5,TGTGCCTGGAGTACCCTGGGACAGGCAGAGACCCAGTACTTC,CAWSTLGQAETQYF
.,TRBV30,.,TRBJ2-3,TGTGCCTGGAGTAAGGAGGGCAGGGCTAGCACAGATACGCAGTATTTT,CAWSKEGRASTDTQYF
TRBD2,TRBV5-1,.,TRBJ2-3,TGCGCCAGCAGCCCCCCAGCGGGAGGGGCAGATACGCAGTATTTT,CASSPPAGGADTQYF
.,TRBV7-9,once,TRBJ1-1,TGTGCCAGCAGCGCGGAGGGGGGGCCTGAAGCTTTCTTT,CASSAEGGPEAFF
.,TRBV10-3,.,TRBJ2-2,TGTGCCATCAGTGATTTCGGTACGAACACCGGGGAGCTGTTTTTT,CAISDFGTNTGELFF
TRBD2,TRBV5-1,.,TRBJ2-6,TGCGCCAGCAGCACCGGACTAGCGGGGGGCTCCTCTGGGGCCAACGTCCTGACTTTC,CASSTGLAGGSSGANVLTF
TRBD1,TRBV29-1,.,TRBJ2-1,TGCAGCGCCTCGGACAGGGGCTACTACAATGAGCAGTTCTTC,CSASDRGYYNEQFF
TRBD2,TRBV14,few,TRBJ2-7,TGTGCCAGCAGCCAAGGAATTAGACTAGCGGGAGACGAGCAGTACTTC,CASSQGIRLAGDEQYF
.,TRBV11-2,.,TRBJ1-3,TGTGCCAGCAGCTTAGATCTTGCCTCAACTCAAGGGGCTGGAAACACCATATACTTT,CASSLDLASTQGAGNTIYF
.,TRBV9,once,TRBJ2-5,TGTGCCAGCAGCGTAGAGGGGGGAGGGAAAGAGACCCAGTACTTC,CASSVEGGGKETQYF
.,TRBV6-5,.,TRBJ2-7,TGTGCCAGCAGTTACGGACAGATTTACGAGCAGTACTTC,CASSYGQIYEQYF
TRBD2,TRBV6-1,.,TRBJ2-7,TGTGCCAGCAGTGCTCGGGGGGAGCTCGCCTACGAGCAGTACTTC,CASSARGELAYEQYF